This T cell receptor (beta chain) comes out of a study of blood T cell repertoires in COVID-19. Study-level information: Acute-phase and convalescent COVID-19 samples originated in the United States, Italy and Spain. T cells, B-cell-depleted T cells, or PBMCs provided the cDNA or gDNA that served as material.

The germline CDR1 and CDR2 sequences are SGHKS and YYEKEE (reference sequence). The V gene end was trimmed by 0 bases and the J gene end by 4 bases; junction bases not matched to a gene: 13. The CDR3 length is 20 residues. As processed by the authors: Estimates of nucleated cell counts were drawn from the amplification of reference gene primers. Sequencing used immunoSEQ multiplex PCR; TCRdb keeps in-frame clones, though not all of them. V and J calls and clone size come straight from that table; D and trimming were deduced from the DNA. The repertoire has 150,000 to 200,000 clones, 70% to 85% of them found once; the top ten carry 22%. This clone was seen a handful of times.

The V and J genes are TRBV5-5 and TRBJ2-5; TRBD2 matches 15 bases. Sequenced sample: peripheral blood. This clonotype originated in a woman older than 75 with acute or convalescent COVID-19. CDR3 in amino acids: CASSLAGGLAGGRMGETQYF. CDR3 nucleotide sequence: TGTGCCAGCAGCTTGGCAGGTGGACTAGCGGGAGGGAGGATGGGAGAGACCCAGTACTTC.